Presented here are 23 T cell receptor beta chains from one specimen sequenced in a study of early T cells in non-severe SARS-CoV-2 infection. Via MiXCR, TCRdb re-called the 5' RACE reads, giving one row per CDR3 protein. Of tens of thousands of distinct CDR3 sequences in the sample, 9% to 15% were seen once. Source material: whole blood. The receptors stem from an adult who was a healthcare worker with PCR-confirmed SARS-CoV-2 infection or an uninfected control (not recorded which).

This clonotype was observed many times. This chain links TRBV6-6 with TRBJ1-4; D not resolved. Trimming left V 11 bases short and J 1 base short, with 8 bases between. The CDR3 consists of 12 residues. The germline V gene encodes CDR1 MNHNY and CDR2 SVGAGI (reference sequence). The CDR3 nucleotides read TGTGCCTCCGCCGGAACTAATGAAAAACTGTTTTTT. As protein: CASAGTNEKLFF.

This clonotype showed up just a few times. The chain carries TRBV7-3 and TRBJ2-1; D is perhaps TRBD1 (7 bases). Trimming removed 5 bases from V and 3 bases from J, with 14 bases in between. The CDR3 length is 15 residues. Germline V CDR1 and CDR2: SGHTA, FQGTGA. CDR3 nucleotide sequence: TGTGCCAGCAGCCCCCAGGGGGGCAACTACAATGAGCAGTTCTTC. It translates to CASSPQGGNYNEQFF.

This rearrangement joins TRBV7-6 to TRBJ1-6, with D hard to call. The germline V gene encodes CDR1 SGHVS and CDR2 FNYEAQ. V was trimmed by 11 bases and J by 3 bases, leaving 14 bases between them. The CDR3 spans 14 residues. CDR3 sequence (DNA): TGTGCCCCGCCATGCCAGAACTATAATTCACCCCTCCACTTT. Its protein is CAPPCQNYNSPLHF.

J is TRBJ2-3 and V is TRBV6-4; weak D call: TRBD2 (6 bases). This CDR3 has 15 residues. The V gene lost 6 bases and the J gene lost 4 bases, with 17 bases spanning the gap. CDR1 MRHNA and CDR2 SNTAGT come from the germline V gene. The CDR3 nucleotides are TGTGCCAGCAGCCGGGGGTCGGGGAGTGCAGATACGCAGTATTTT. It translates to CASSRGSGSADTQYF.

This clonotype was observed a handful of times. The chain is built from TRBV6-5 and TRBJ1-1; D ambiguous. This CDR3 comprises 11 residues. V gave up 3 bases and J gave up 6 bases, with 5 bases separating them. The germline gives CDR1 MNHEY, CDR2 SVGAGI. The CDR3 nucleotides read TGTGCCAGCAGTTATCTAGCTGAAGCTTTCTTT. Encoded protein: CASSYLAEAFF.

This clonotype was recorded a few times. The chain recombines TRBV3-1 with TRBJ1-5; D unresolved. This CDR3 region has 13 residues. Germline loops: CDR1 LGHDT, CDR2 YNNKEL (reference sequence). Trimming cost V 2 bases and J 2 bases, with 4 bases left between them. Here the CDR3 reads CASSQFGNQPQHF. The CDR3 DNA reads TGTGCCAGCAGCCAATTTGGCAATCAGCCCCAGCATTTT.

This clonotype showed up just a few times. The genes are TRBV6-1 and TRBJ2-3, with D perhaps TRBD1 or TRBD2 (5 bases each). The CDR3 sequence is 16 residues long. Germline assignment: CDR1 MNHNS and CDR2 SASEGT. V lost 7 bases, J lost 2 bases, and 19 bases lay in between. In DNA form, the CDR3 reads TGTGCCAGCATTTTAGTCCGGGACGAGTACACAGATACGCAGTATTTT. Amino acids: CASILVRDEYTDTQYF.

This chain connects TRBV10-3 to TRBJ2-3, with 8 bases fitting TRBD1. Germline V gene data show CDR1 as ENHRY and CDR2 as SYGVKD. V lost 2 bases and J lost 2; bases outside the gene matches: 12. The CDR3 loop spans 18 amino acids. CDR3 coding DNA: TGTGCCATCAGTGAGCCTCCAGACAGGGGTCCTGACACAGATACGCAGTATTTT. Its translation is CAISEPPDRGPDTDTQYF.

Only a few counts were recorded for this clonotype. The chain couples TRBV29-1 to TRBJ2-7, with D tentatively TRBD1 (7 bases). The length of the CDR3 is 13 residues. The germline V and J ends were trimmed by 1 base and 6 bases, with 13 bases remaining between them. Per germline, CDR1 SQVTM and CDR2 ANQGSEA. This CDR3 is CSVEGAGGGEQYF. CDR3 nucleotide sequence: TGCAGCGTTGAAGGGGCAGGGGGAGGCGAGCAGTACTTC.

In this sample, this clonotype turned up a few times. This sequence joins TRBV7-9 and TRBJ2-2; 9 bases line up with TRBD2. The junction had 13 bases not matched to a gene; V was cut back by 11 bases and J by 3 bases. The CDR3 totals 16 residues. From germline, CDR1 is SEHNR and CDR2 FQNEAQ (reference sequence). The CDR3 sequence: CAGSIFSGSYTGELFF. In DNA form, the CDR3 reads TGTGCCGGGTCGATCTTTAGCGGGAGTTACACCGGGGAGCTGTTTTTT.

This clonotype occurred many times. The chain combines TRBV27 with TRBJ2-1; 10 positions match TRBD2. This CDR3 is built from 15 residues. The germline CDR1 and CDR2 sequences are MNHEY and SMNVEV (reference sequence). Trimming cost V 2 bases and J 9 bases; bases outside gene matches: 7. Here the CDR3 reads CASSLQLAGAAEQFF. CDR3 bases: TGTGCCAGCAGTTTACAGCTAGCGGGAGCGGCTGAGCAGTTCTTC.

This clonotype was picked up many times. The genes are TRBV7-8 and TRBJ1-1; D unclear. V lost 1 base and J 0 bases, leaving 6 bases between the germline ends. Per germline, CDR1 SGHVS and CDR2 FQNEAQ. The CDR3 is 14 residues long. The CDR3 sequence is CASSLGTLNTEAFF. DNA of the CDR3: TGTGCCAGCAGCTTAGGTACCTTGAACACTGAAGCTTTCTTT.

The rearrangement links TRBV29-1 to TRBJ1-2; D not resolved. The ends were cut back, 7 bases at V and 8 bases at J, with 14 bases in the middle. Germline V gene data show CDR1 as SQVTM and CDR2 as ANQGSEA. This CDR3 region has 11 residues. CDR3 in amino acids: CSEQGPVGYTF. The CDR3 bases are TGCAGCGAACAAGGGCCAGTAGGCTACACCTTC.

The chain joins TRBV7-3 to TRBJ2-1; TRBD1 matches 8 bases. CDR1 is SGHTA and CDR2 is FQGTGA in the germline V gene. The CDR3 runs 15 residues. The V and J ends lost 0 bases and 5 bases, in that order; junction bases with no gene match: 3. The CDR3 bases are TGTGCCAGCAGCTTAACCGGGACAGGAGACAATGAGCAGTTCTTC. Residues: CASSLTGTGDNEQFF.

This clonotype was counted only a few times. The chain recombines TRBV4-2 with TRBJ2-3; tentative D call: TRBD1 (5 bases). This CDR3 spans 17 amino acids. Deletions cut 0 bases from V and 0 bases from J, with 13 bases between. CDR1 and CDR2 from the germline V gene are LGHNA and YNFKEQ. CDR3 region: CASSQDQWAGSTDTQYF. CDR3 DNA: TGTGCCAGCAGCCAAGATCAGTGGGCAGGGAGCACAGATACGCAGTATTTT.

This clonotype was observed a handful of times. The V and J genes are TRBV10-3 and TRBJ2-3; D gene ambiguous. The CDR3 spans 13 residues. Trimming left V 5 bases short and J 6 bases short, with 12 bases between. The germline V gene encodes CDR1 ENHRY and CDR2 SYGVKD. CDR3 loop: CAISLSPWDTQYF. DNA of the CDR3: TGTGCCATCAGTTTAAGCCCGTGGGATACGCAGTATTTT.

This chain uses TRBV24-1 with TRBJ2-5; 7 bases match TRBD1. The CDR3 has 15 amino acids. CDR1 and CDR2 (germline): KGHDR, SFDVKD. V gave up 3 bases and J gave up 1 base; unmatched junction bases: 4. CDR3 coding DNA: TGTGCCACCAGTGATAACCGGGACAGCCAAGAGACCCAGTACTTC. Encoded protein: CATSDNRDSQETQYF.

This clonotype was counted at least ten times. The genes are TRBV12-3 or TRBV12-4 and TRBJ1-5; TRBD1 matches at 7 bases. This CDR3 is 13 amino acids long. V dropped 5 bases and J dropped 6; count of bases not matched to a gene: 4. The CDR3 bases are TGTGCCAGCAGTCTTCGACAGGGTCAGCCCCAGCATTTT. Its protein product is CASSLRQGQPQHF.

There are a few counts of this clonotype. The V and J genes are TRBV29-1 and TRBJ2-2; the match to TRBD2 covers 12 bases. Unmatched junction bases numbered 11, after V lost 4 bases and J lost 5 bases. There are 17 residues in the CDR3. CDR1 is SQVTM and CDR2 is ANQGSEA in the germline V gene. The CDR3 loop reads CSVAGGRTSGKTGELFF. DNA for the CDR3: TGCAGCGTTGCAGGGGGCCGGACTAGCGGGAAGACCGGGGAGCTGTTTTTT.

A single count supports this clonotype. The gene calls are TRBV12-3 or TRBV12-4 and TRBJ2-2; D gene unclear. This CDR3 contains 12 residues. With 4 bases removed from V and 8 bases from J, the gap between germline ends came to 8 bases. DNA for the CDR3: TGTGCCAGCAGTTCCCAGAGGGGGGAGCTGTTTTTT. It encodes CASSSQRGELFF.

This clonotype was counted at least ten times. The chain couples TRBV11-2 to TRBJ2-5, with 8 positions matching TRBD2. V dropped 1 base and J dropped 2; count of bases not matched to a gene: 3. Per germline, CDR1 SGHAT and CDR2 FQNNGV. CDR3 length: 15 residues. The DNA of the CDR3 is TGTGCCAGCAGCTTAGTGGCGGGAGGTCAAGAGACCCAGTACTTC. Translation gives CASSLVAGGQETQYF.

This clonotype appeared a few times. The chain recombines TRBV9 with TRBJ2-3; D is unclear. The CDR3 loop spans 11 amino acids. Germline CDR1 and CDR2: SGDLS and YYNGEE. Between the trimmed V and J ends, which lost 6 bases and 5 bases, there was a span of 7 bases. The CDR3 nucleotides read TGTGCCAGCACCGTCGGAGATACGCAGTATTTT. Amino acids: CASTVGDTQYF.

There are many counts of this clonotype. The rearrangement joins TRBV7-9 to TRBJ1-1, with D unresolved. Germline V gives CDR1 SEHNR, CDR2 FQNEAQ (reference sequence). This CDR3 has 13 residues. Trimming removed 3 bases from V and 4 bases from J, with 9 bases in between. The CDR3 loop is CASSLEGGTEAFF. Here the CDR3 DNA reads TGTGCCAGCAGCTTGGAGGGTGGCACTGAAGCTTTCTTT.